This TCR beta chain was retrieved from a study of blood T cell repertoires in COVID-19. Study information: Researchers got acute and convalescent COVID-19 samples from the United States, Italy and Spain. PBMCs, B-cell-depleted T cells, or T cells were the source of the cDNA or gDNA that made up the material.

Trimming took 2 bases from V and 7 from J, leaving 11 bases between them. Germline V gene lookup returns CDR1 MNHEY and CDR2 SVGAGI. There are 13 residues in the CDR3. Original data processing: Reference gene primer amplification yielded estimated nucleated cell counts. Assay used: immunoSEQ multiplex PCR; TCRdb lists only in-frame clones, some missing. Clonal size and the V and J genes are those of that table, whereas D and trimming came from the DNA. The data contain 250,000 to 350,000 clones, 89% of them singletons. The TCR was taken from a woman between 55 and 75 years old with acute or convalescent COVID-19. The sample comprised peripheral blood. The chain carries TRBV6-5 and TRBJ1-1; tentatively, D is TRBD1 (6 bases). CDR3: CASSYRGQLEAFF. In nucleotides, the CDR3 is TGTGCCAGCAGTTACCGAGGACAGCTTGAAGCTTTCTTT.